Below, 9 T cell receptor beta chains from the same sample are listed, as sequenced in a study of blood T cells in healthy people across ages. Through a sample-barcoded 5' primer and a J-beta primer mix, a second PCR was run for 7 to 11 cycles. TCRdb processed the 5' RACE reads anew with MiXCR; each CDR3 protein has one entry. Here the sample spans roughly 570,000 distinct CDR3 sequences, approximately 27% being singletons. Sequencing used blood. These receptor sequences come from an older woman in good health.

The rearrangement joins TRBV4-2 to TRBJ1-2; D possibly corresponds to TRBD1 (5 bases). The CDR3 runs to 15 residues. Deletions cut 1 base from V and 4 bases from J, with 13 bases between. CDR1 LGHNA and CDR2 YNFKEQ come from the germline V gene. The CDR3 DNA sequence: TGTGCCAGCAGCCAAGGCCACCTAGGGGTCTATGGCTACACCTTC. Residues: CASSQGHLGVYGYTF.

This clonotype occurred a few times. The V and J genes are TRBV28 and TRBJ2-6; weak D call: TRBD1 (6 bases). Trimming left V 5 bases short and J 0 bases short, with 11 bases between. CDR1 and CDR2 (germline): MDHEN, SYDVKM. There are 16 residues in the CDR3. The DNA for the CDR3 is TGTGCCAGCAGTCCCCCACAGGGCTCTGGGGCCAACGTCCTGACTTTC. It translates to CASSPPQGSGANVLTF. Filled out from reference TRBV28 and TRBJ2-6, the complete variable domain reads DVKVTQSSRYLVKRTGEKVFLECVQDMDHENMFWYRQDPGLGLRLIYFSYDVKMKEKGDIPEGYSVSREKKERFSLILESASTNQTSMYLCASSPPQGSGANVLTFGAGSRLTVL.

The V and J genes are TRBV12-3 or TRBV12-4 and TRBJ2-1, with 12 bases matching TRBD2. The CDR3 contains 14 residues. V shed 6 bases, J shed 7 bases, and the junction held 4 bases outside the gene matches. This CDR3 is CASSLAGGWNEQFF. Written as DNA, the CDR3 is TGTGCCAGCAGCCTAGCGGGGGGGTGGAATGAGCAGTTCTTC.

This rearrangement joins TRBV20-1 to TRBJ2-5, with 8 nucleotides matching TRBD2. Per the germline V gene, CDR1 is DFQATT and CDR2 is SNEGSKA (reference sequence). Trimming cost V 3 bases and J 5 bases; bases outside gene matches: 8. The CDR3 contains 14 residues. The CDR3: CSASKGTRGETQYF. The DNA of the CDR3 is TGCAGTGCTAGTAAGGGGACTAGAGGGGAGACCCAGTACTTC.

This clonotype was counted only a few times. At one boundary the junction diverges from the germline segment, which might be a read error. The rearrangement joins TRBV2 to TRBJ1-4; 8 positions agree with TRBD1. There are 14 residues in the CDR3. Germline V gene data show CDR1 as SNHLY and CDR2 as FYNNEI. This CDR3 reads CASSYRGNEGKLFF. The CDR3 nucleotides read TGCGCCAGCAGCTACAGGGGGAATGAAGGAAAACTGTTTTTT.

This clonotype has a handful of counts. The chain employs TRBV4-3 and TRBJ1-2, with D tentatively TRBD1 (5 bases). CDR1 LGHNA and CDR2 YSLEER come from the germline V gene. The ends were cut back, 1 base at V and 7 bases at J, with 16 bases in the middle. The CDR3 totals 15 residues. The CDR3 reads CASSQGLQGGGGYTF. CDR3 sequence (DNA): TGCGCCAGCAGCCAAGGCCTTCAGGGAGGAGGTGGCTACACCTTC.

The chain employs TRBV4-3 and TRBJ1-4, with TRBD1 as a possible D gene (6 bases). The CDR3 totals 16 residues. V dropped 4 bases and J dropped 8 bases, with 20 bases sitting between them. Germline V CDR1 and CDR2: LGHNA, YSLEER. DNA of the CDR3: TGCGCCAGCAGCCCAGTGGTGGGCAGGGGTGGGGAAAAACTGTTTTTT. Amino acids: CASSPVVGRGGEKLFF.

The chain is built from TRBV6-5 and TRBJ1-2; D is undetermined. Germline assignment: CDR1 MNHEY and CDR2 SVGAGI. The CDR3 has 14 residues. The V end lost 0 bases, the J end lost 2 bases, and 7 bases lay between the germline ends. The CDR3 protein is CASSYSRPNYGYTF. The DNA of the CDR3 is TGTGCCAGCAGTTACTCGAGACCGAACTATGGCTACACCTTC.

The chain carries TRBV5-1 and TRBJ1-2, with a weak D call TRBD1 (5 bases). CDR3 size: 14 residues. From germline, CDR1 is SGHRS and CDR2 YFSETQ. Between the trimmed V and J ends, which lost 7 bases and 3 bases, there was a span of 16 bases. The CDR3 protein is CASRLGTGDYGYTF. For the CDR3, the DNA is TGCGCCAGCCGGCTAGGGACGGGGGACTATGGCTACACCTTC.